The 14 T cell receptor beta chains below all came from one sample that was sequenced in a study of blood T cell repertoires in COVID-19 (TCRdb year 2020). Library preparation employed the immunoSEQ multiplex PCR assay. TCRdb holds this immuneACCESS table with in-frame rearrangements only. Some clones are missing; in checked studies, unresolved V genes explain under half, and the rest has no known cause. This sample comprises approximately 120,000 clones, around three quarters of them detected only once. Roughly 35% of the sample goes to the ten largest clones. The sample was peripheral blood. Receptor source: a man aged 35 to 55 with active or convalescent COVID-19.

The CDR3 is CASSFTANTGELFF. The CDR3 DNA follows: TGTGCCAGCAGTTTCACAGCGAACACCGGGGAGCTGTTTTTT. The gene calls are TRBV27 and TRBJ2-2; D unclear. The CDR3 contains 14 residues. V lost 3 bases, J lost 0 bases, and 5 bases lay in between. CDR1 and CDR2 from the germline V gene are MNHEY and SMNVEV (reference sequence).

This chain uses TRBV5-4 with TRBJ2-1; 7 positions match TRBD2. The J segment lost 6 bases and the V segment lost 2 bases, leaving 8 bases of the junction unmatched. Germline CDR1 SGHNT, CDR2 YYREEE (reference sequence). The CDR3 contains 15 residues. The CDR3 protein is CASSFGGGPINEQFF. CDR3 coding DNA: TGTGCCAGCAGCTTTGGGGGAGGGCCAATCAATGAGCAGTTCTTC.

This chain connects TRBV4-3 to TRBJ1-4, with a weak D call TRBD1 (6 bases). With 1 base removed from V and 0 bases from J, the gap between germline ends came to 6 bases. Germline CDR1 reads LGHNA; CDR2 reads YSLEER. This CDR3 has 15 residues. CDR3 coding DNA: TGCGCCAGCAGCCAAGGGACAGCAACTAATGAAAAACTGTTTTTT. Amino acids: CASSQGTATNEKLFF.

The CDR3 region is CASTPRQGKETQYF. CDR3 DNA: TGTGCCAGCACCCCCCGACAGGGAAAAGAGACCCAGTACTTC. The chain employs TRBV25-1 and TRBJ2-5; the match to TRBD1 covers 7 bases. Germline V gene sequence: CDR1 MGHDK, CDR2 SYGVNS. The length of the CDR3 is 14 residues. V lost 7 bases and J lost 3; bases outside the gene matches: 8.

This chain uses TRBV5-1 with TRBJ2-2; D is perhaps TRBD2 (5 bases). Germline V lookup: CDR1 SGHRS, CDR2 YFSETQ. The CDR3 runs to 16 residues. The V gene lost 0 bases and the J gene lost 3 bases, with 12 bases spanning the gap. For the CDR3, the DNA is TGCGCCAGCAGCTTGGGCCCGGGAATGCACACCGGGGAGCTGTTTTTT. Amino acids: CASSLGPGMHTGELFF.

The chain joins TRBV27 to TRBJ2-1; possible D gene TRBD2, 7 bases. Deletions cut 2 bases from V and 4 bases from J, with 12 bases between. Looked up from germline, CDR1 is MNHEY and CDR2 is SMNVEV (reference sequence). The CDR3 is made up of 15 amino acids. In DNA form, the CDR3 reads TGTGCCAGCAGTTTAAACGGGGGGCCATACAATGAGCAGTTCTTC. Residues: CASSLNGGPYNEQFF.

In its sample, this clone was seen a few times. This sequence joins TRBV27 and TRBJ2-2; tentative D call: TRBD1 (6 bases). Germline V lookup: CDR1 MNHEY, CDR2 SMNVEV (reference sequence). This CDR3 has 15 amino acids. With 3 bases removed from V and 2 bases from J, the gap between germline ends came to 10 bases. The chain's CDR3 is CASSLWGLNTGELFF. For the CDR3, the DNA is TGTGCCAGCAGTTTGTGGGGGCTAAACACCGGGGAGCTGTTTTTT.

The chain couples TRBV28 to TRBJ2-7, with D possibly being TRBD1 (6 bases). CDR3 length: 15 residues. Trimming stripped 4 bases from V and 0 bases from J, with 13 bases between. Germline values: CDR1 MDHEN, CDR2 SYDVKM. The CDR3 sequence is CASSSNRASSYEQYF. Here the CDR3 DNA reads TGTGCCAGCAGTTCGAACAGGGCGAGCTCCTACGAGCAGTACTTC.

This clone was seen only once. The chain recombines TRBV7-2 with TRBJ1-4, with D tentatively TRBD1 (5 bases). The CDR3 length is 15 residues. Trimming took 2 bases from V and 3 from J, leaving 10 bases between them. CDR1 and CDR2 from the germline V gene are SGHTA and FQGNSA. The chain's CDR3 is CASSLWGVANEKLFF. DNA for the CDR3: TGTGCCAGCAGCTTATGGGGGGTTGCTAATGAAAAACTGTTTTTT.

The rearrangement joins TRBV6-5 to TRBJ1-6; maybe TRBD1 (6 bases). Trimming removed 2 bases from V and 9 bases from J, with 14 bases in between. Germline V gives CDR1 MNHEY, CDR2 SVGAGI. This CDR3 region has 15 residues. Here the CDR3 DNA reads TGTGCCAGCAGTTACAAGCAGGGGTCTGTTTCACCCCTCCACTTT. The encoded protein is CASSYKQGSVSPLHF.

CDR3 in DNA: TGTGCCAGCAGCTTAGAATGGGACAGAGCCTCCTACAATGAGCAGTTCTTC. It specifies CASSLEWDRASYNEQFF. The V and J genes are TRBV7-9 and TRBJ2-1, with 7 bases that match TRBD1. V lost 1 base, J lost 0 bases, and 6 bases stayed unmatched. The CDR3 extends over 17 amino acids. Per germline, CDR1 SEHNR and CDR2 FQNEAQ (reference sequence).

V is TRBV4-1 and J is TRBJ1-3; D is uncertain. Trimming stripped 3 bases from V and 4 bases from J, with 13 bases between. This CDR3 is 15 amino acids long. The germline gives CDR1 MGHRA, CDR2 YSYEKL. The CDR3 DNA follows: TGCGCCAGCAGCCAGGAGGAGGTTGCGGGAAACACCATATATTTT. It codes for CASSQEEVAGNTIYF.

The chain uses TRBV29-1 and TRBJ2-3; unclear D gene. V was clipped by 6 bases and J by 6 bases, with 28 bases between them. This CDR3 is 17 amino acids long. The V gene's germline CDR1 is SQVTM and CDR2 ANQGSEA. The CDR3 sequence is CSVGAVVTMASGDTQYF. Here the CDR3 DNA reads TGCAGCGTCGGAGCCGTCGTGACCATGGCCTCCGGTGATACGCAGTATTTT.

With respect to this clone: This CDR3 is also generated by other DNA sequences in the sample. The chain is built from TRBV9 and TRBJ1-1; no clear D. From germline, CDR1 is SGDLS and CDR2 YYNGEE. Trimming removed 4 bases at V and 1 base at J, with 8 bases between. The CDR3 totals 13 residues. Here the CDR3 DNA reads TGTGCCAGCAGCCCGACGGGGAACACTGAAGCTTTCTTT. It codes for CASSPTGNTEAFF.